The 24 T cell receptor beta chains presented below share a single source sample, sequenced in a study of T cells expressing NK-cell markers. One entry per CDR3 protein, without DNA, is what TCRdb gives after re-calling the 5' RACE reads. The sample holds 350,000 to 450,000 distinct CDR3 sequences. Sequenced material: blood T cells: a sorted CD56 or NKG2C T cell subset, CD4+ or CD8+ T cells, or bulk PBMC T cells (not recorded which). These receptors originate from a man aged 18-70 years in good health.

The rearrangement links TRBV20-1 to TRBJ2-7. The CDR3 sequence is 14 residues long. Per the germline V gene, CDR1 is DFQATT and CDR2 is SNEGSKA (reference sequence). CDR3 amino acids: CSARPRQRLYEQYF.

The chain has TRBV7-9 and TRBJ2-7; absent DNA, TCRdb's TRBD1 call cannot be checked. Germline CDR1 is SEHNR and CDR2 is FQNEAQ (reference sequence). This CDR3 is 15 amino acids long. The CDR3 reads CASSLGQGQPYEQYF.

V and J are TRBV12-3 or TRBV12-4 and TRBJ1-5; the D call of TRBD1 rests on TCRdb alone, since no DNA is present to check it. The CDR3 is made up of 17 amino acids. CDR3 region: CASSKRQGVGYGQPQHF.

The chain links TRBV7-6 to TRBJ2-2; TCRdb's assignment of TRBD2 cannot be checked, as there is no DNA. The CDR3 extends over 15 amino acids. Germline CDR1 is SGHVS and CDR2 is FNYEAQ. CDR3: CASSSRQEGLGELFF.

This chain's CDR3 is CSRLGAGGFSREQYF. The chain carries TRBV20-1 and TRBJ2-7; with no DNA, the TCRdb D assignment of TRBD2 cannot be verified. The CDR3 loop spans 15 amino acids. CDR1 is DFQATT and CDR2 is SNEGSKA in the germline V gene (reference sequence).

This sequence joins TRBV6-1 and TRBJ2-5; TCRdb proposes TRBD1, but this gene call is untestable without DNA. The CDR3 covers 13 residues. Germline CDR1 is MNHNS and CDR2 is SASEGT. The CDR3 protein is CASRSTGMQTQYF.

The CDR3 sequence is CASSYRGGTQYF. The V gene is TRBV7-9, the J gene TRBJ2-3; TCRdb's D call, TRBD1, is unchecked because there is no DNA. CDR1 is SEHNR, CDR2 FQNEAQ, per germline (reference sequence). The CDR3 extends over 12 amino acids.

The CDR3 is CASSEARRGDIQYF. J is TRBJ2-4 and V is TRBV6-1; TCRdb's D call, TRBD2, is unchecked because there is no DNA. Germline CDR1 and CDR2: MNHNS and SASEGT. This CDR3 region has 14 residues.

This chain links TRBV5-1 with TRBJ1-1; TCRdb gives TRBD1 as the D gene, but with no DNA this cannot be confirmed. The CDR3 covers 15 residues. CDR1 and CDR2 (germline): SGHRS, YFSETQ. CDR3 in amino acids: CASSPGFEADTEAFF.

CDR3: CASSPGQGGWEQYF. The chain joins TRBV6-1 to TRBJ2-7; the D call of TRBD1 rests on TCRdb alone, since no DNA is present to check it. The length of the CDR3 is 14 residues. CDR1 is MNHNS and CDR2 is SASEGT in the germline V gene.

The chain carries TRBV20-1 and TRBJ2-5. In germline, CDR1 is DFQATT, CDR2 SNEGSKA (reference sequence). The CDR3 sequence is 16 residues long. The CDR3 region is CSARGAWRLIQETQYF.

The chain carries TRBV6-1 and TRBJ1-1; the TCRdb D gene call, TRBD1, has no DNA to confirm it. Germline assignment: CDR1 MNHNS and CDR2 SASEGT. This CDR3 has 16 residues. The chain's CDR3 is CASRPGQGVGKTEAFF.

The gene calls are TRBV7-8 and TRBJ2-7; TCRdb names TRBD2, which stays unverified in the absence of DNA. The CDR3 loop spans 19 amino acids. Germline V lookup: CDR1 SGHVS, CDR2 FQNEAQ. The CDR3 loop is CASSSQRTSGGASGGEQYF.

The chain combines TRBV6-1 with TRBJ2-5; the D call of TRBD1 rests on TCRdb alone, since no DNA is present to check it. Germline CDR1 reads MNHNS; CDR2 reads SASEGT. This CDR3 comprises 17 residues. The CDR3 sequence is CASRTRPGQGIQETQYF.

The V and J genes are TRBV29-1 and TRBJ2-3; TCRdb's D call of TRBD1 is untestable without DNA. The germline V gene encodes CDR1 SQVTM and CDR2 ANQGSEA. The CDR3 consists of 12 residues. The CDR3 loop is CSVMGRGGTQYF.

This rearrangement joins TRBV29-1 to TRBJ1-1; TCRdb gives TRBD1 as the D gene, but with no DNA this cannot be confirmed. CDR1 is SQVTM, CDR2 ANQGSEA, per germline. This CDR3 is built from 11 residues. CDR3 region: CSFEQGSEAFF. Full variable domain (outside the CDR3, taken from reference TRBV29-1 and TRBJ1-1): SAVISQKPSRDICQRGTSLTIQCQVDSQVTMMFWYRQQPGQSLTLIATANQGSEATYESGFVIDKFPISRPNLTFSTLTVSNMSPEDSSIYLCSFEQGSEAFFGQGTRLTVV.

CDR3: CASRLGTEYEQYF. V usage is TRBV12-3 or TRBV12-4 and J usage is TRBJ2-7; the D call from TCRdb, TRBD1, cannot be confirmed without DNA. This CDR3 spans 13 amino acids.

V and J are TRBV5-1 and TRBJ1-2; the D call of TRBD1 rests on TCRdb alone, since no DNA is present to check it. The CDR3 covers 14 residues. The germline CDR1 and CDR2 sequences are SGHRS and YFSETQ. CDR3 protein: CASSLGPGQGAYTF.

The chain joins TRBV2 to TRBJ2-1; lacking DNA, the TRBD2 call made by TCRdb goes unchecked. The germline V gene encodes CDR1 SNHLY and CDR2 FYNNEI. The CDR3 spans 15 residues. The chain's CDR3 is CASRLGLPTYNEQFF.

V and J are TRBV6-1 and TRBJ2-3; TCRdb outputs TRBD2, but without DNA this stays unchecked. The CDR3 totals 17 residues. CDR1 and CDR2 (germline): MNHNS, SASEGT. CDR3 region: CASSPIAGRGSTDTQYF.

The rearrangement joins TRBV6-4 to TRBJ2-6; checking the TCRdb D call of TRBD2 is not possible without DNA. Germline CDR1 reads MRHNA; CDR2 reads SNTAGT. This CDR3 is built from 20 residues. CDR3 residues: CASSPSPYLATGSGANVLTF.

This CDR3 is CASSFALSSATDTQYF. This chain connects TRBV7-9 to TRBJ2-3; TCRdb indicates TRBD2, and absent DNA this call remains unverified. The CDR3 spans 16 residues. The V gene's germline CDR1 is SEHNR and CDR2 FQNEAQ (reference sequence).

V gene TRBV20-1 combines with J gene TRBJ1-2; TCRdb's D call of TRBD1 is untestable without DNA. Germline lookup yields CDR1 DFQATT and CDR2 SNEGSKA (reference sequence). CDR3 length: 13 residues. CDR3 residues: CSASRGQGYGYTF.

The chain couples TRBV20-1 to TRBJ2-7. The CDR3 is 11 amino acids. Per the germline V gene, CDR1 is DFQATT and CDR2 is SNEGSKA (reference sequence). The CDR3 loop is CSAMGNAEQYF.